The 18 T cell receptor beta chains presented below share a single source sample, sequenced in a study of T cell repertoires in cytomegalovirus infection. Their recognized antigens are unknown. TCRdb re-called the reads through MiXCR, storing one row per CDR3 protein. The sample consists of around 99,000 distinct CDR3 sequences, around 28% of them appearing once. Source: CD8+ T cells from cultured PBMCs, taken from culture after CMV antigen stimulation. All receptors derive from a human donor in good health (CMV status not recorded). Some clones in this sample may be carry-over from other donors' samples.

In its sample, this clonotype was seen many times. V is TRBV7-2 and J is TRBJ1-6; possibly TRBD1 for D (6 bases). The CDR3 has 16 amino acids. Trimming stripped 4 bases from V and 9 bases from J, with 19 bases between. CDR1 SGHTA and CDR2 FQGNSA come from the germline V gene. This chain's CDR3 is CASSSRTGGLGSPLHF. The CDR3 bases are TGTGCCAGCAGCTCCAGGACCGGGGGCTTGGGTTCACCCCTCCACTTT.

This clonotype came up a few times. The V call is TRBV12-3 or TRBV12-4, the J call TRBJ2-3; D is ambiguous. The V end was cut by 3 bases, the J end by 3 bases, with 10 bases between. CDR3 length: 14 residues. The CDR3 DNA reads TGTGCCAGCAGTTTTAGATGGGGAACAGATACGCAGTATTTT. It codes for CASSFRWGTDTQYF.

The chain is built from TRBV6-5 and TRBJ2-1; TRBD1 matches 8 bases. Germline CDR1 and CDR2: MNHEY and SVGAGI. Losses at the gene ends were 7 bases for V and 8 bases for J; bases not matched to a gene: 16. The CDR3 sequence is 16 residues long. For the CDR3, the DNA is TGTGCCAGCAAACGGGCAGGGGGCGGCCCCGTGCATGAGCAGTTCTTC. Translating it yields CASKRAGGGPVHEQFF.

The chain employs TRBV9 and TRBJ2-4; 9 bases match TRBD2. Germline lookup yields CDR1 SGDLS and CDR2 YYNGEE. The CDR3 covers 16 residues. V lost 0 bases to trimming and J lost 1 base; unmatched junction nucleotides: 2. In DNA, the CDR3 is TGTGCCAGCAGCGTAGGGAGCGGGGGGGCCAAAAACATTCAGTACTTC. Translating gives CASSVGSGGAKNIQYF.

This clonotype was seen many times. The chain links TRBV7-2 to TRBJ2-1, with D perhaps matching TRBD1 or TRBD2 (5 bases each). Germline assignment: CDR1 SGHTA and CDR2 FQGNSA. V was pared by 1 base and J by 13 bases, with 32 bases between. This CDR3 comprises 19 residues. For the CDR3, the DNA is TGTGCCAGCAGCTTAGGAGGGGCCGGGACCGACGCCTGGCATGGCGGACAGTTCTTC. It yields the protein CASSLGGAGTDAWHGGQFF.

This clonotype occurred a few times. The V call is TRBV7-9, the J call TRBJ1-4, with 9 bases matching TRBD1. CDR3 length: 15 amino acids. V gave up 5 bases and J gave up 7 bases; unmatched junction bases: 8. Germline V gives CDR1 SEHNR, CDR2 FQNEAQ (reference sequence). CDR3 protein: CASSVTGGAGEKLFF. CDR3 bases: TGTGCCAGCAGCGTAACAGGGGGCGCAGGTGAAAAACTGTTTTTT.

The chain is built from TRBV7-3 and TRBJ2-3; D possibly corresponds to TRBD2 (7 bases). The CDR3 is 15 residues long. Deletions cut 2 bases from V and 1 base from J, with 10 bases between. Germline V CDR1 and CDR2: SGHTA, FQGTGA. The CDR3 protein is CASSLVGGRTDTQYF. CDR3 nucleotides: TGTGCCAGCAGCTTAGTGGGGGGGCGCACAGATACGCAGTATTTT.

The chain recombines TRBV12-3 or TRBV12-4 with TRBJ1-2; 9 bases are shared with TRBD1. Trimming removed 6 bases from V and 0 bases from J; junction bases left unmatched: 5. The CDR3 has 15 amino acids. This CDR3 is CASSTDRGANYGYTF. CDR3 bases: TGTGCCAGCAGCACAGACAGGGGGGCTAACTATGGCTACACCTTC.

V usage is TRBV11-3 and J usage is TRBJ1-1; 7 bases agree with TRBD1. Germline V CDR1 and CDR2: SGHNT, YENEEA. The junction had 10 bases not matched to a gene; V was cut back by 0 bases and J by 3 bases. The CDR3 is 17 amino acids. This chain's CDR3 is CASSLELGQDRDTEAFF. The CDR3 nucleotides are TGTGCCAGCAGCTTAGAATTAGGACAGGATAGGGACACTGAAGCTTTCTTT.

J is TRBJ1-1 and V is TRBV12-3 or TRBV12-4, with D hard to call. The CDR3 extends over 14 amino acids. Trimming removed 5 bases from V and 5 bases from J, with 15 bases in between. The CDR3 nucleotides are TGTGCCAGCAGTCTACCTCCAGGAGGGACTGAAGCTTTCTTT. The encoded protein is CASSLPPGGTEAFF.

The chain joins TRBV7-9 to TRBJ1-6; no definite D call. Trimming took off 0 bases at V and 9 bases at J, with 12 bases between the two ends. The CDR3 is 15 amino acids. Germline V lookup: CDR1 SEHNR, CDR2 FQNEAQ (reference sequence). The CDR3 DNA sequence: TGTGCCAGCAGCTTAGCGCTCGGTATAGGTTCACCCCTCCACTTT. This gives the protein CASSLALGIGSPLHF.

This clonotype showed up just a few times. The V gene is TRBV9, the J gene TRBJ2-7; D tentatively reads TRBD1 or TRBD2 (5 bases each). V shed 2 bases and J shed 1 base, with 13 bases lying between them. This CDR3 is built from 15 residues. The germline gives CDR1 SGDLS, CDR2 YYNGEE. CDR3 region: CASSVSGTRSYEQYF. CDR3 nucleotides: TGTGCCAGCAGCGTTTCCGGGACGAGATCCTACGAGCAGTACTTC.

The V and J genes are TRBV20-1 and TRBJ2-7; D unclear. Germline assignment: CDR1 DFQATT and CDR2 SNEGSKA (reference sequence). V was clipped by 0 bases and J by 6 bases, with 15 bases between them. The CDR3 extends over 14 amino acids. The CDR3 reads CSARDRLGSSEQYF. CDR3 DNA: TGCAGTGCTAGAGATCGGTTAGGAAGTAGCGAGCAGTACTTC.

This clonotype was recorded at least ten times. The gene calls are TRBV19 and TRBJ2-3; no firm D call. The germline V and J ends were trimmed by 2 bases and 1 base, with 10 bases remaining between them. This CDR3 region has 15 residues. The germline V gene has CDR1 LNHDA and CDR2 SQIVND (reference sequence). The CDR3 here is CASSIMKFGTDTQYF. In DNA, the CDR3 is TGTGCCAGTAGTATAATGAAGTTCGGCACAGATACGCAGTATTTT.

Regarding this clonotype: A read error may account for a junction end that differs from germline. J is TRBJ1-2 and V is TRBV12-3 or TRBV12-4; D remains unclear. The CDR3 is 11 residues long. For the CDR3, the DNA is TGTGCCAGCAGTTTAGCGCTCAGCCTAGCCTTC. Translation gives CASSLALSLAF.

This clonotype was seen only a few times. This chain joins TRBV29-1 and TRBJ2-3, with 10 bases that match TRBD1. This CDR3 comprises 17 residues. After removal of 4 bases from V and 3 bases from J, the junction contained 13 bases not matched to a gene. From germline, CDR1 is SQVTM and CDR2 ANQGSEA. DNA for the CDR3: TGCAGCGTTGCGGGGATAGGGGGGACAGGGGTAACAGATACGCAGTATTTT. Translating it yields CSVAGIGGTGVTDTQYF.

This clonotype was detected ten times or more. The chain employs TRBV7-8 and TRBJ2-5, with TRBD1 as a possible D gene (5 bases). Trimming took 3 bases from V and 5 from J, leaving 19 bases between them. Germline lookup yields CDR1 SGHVS and CDR2 FQNEAQ. This CDR3 has 16 amino acids. CDR3 amino acids: CASSLDTETPIETQYF. In nucleotides, the CDR3 is TGTGCCAGCAGCTTGGACACCGAGACCCCGATCGAGACCCAGTACTTC. Together with reference TRBV7-8 and TRBJ2-5, the CDR3 gives the full variable domain: GAGVSQSPRYKVAKRGQDVALRCDPISGHVSLFWYQQALGQGPEFLTYFQNEAQLDKSGLPSDRFFAERPEGSVSTLKIQRTQQEDSAVYLCASSLDTETPIETQYFGPGTRLLVL.

This clonotype was observed a few times. V gene TRBV4-1 combines with J gene TRBJ1-5; no firm D call. V lost 0 bases and J 0 bases, leaving 6 bases between the germline ends. Germline loops: CDR1 MGHRA, CDR2 YSYEKL. The length of the CDR3 is 15 residues. CDR3 in amino acids: CASSQEQFSNQPQHF. The CDR3 DNA is TGCGCCAGCAGCCAAGAACAGTTTAGCAATCAGCCCCAGCATTTT.